This is a list of T cell receptor beta chains from one sample in a study of cytomegalovirus exposure and HLA in healthy donors. Produced via immunoSEQ multiplex PCR; TCRdb's table is partial and in-frame only. This repertoire includes 200,000 to 250,000 clones. Sequenced input: PBMCs. These receptors were taken from a woman in her twenties or thirties in good health and CMV-seropositive. CDR3s include the opening cysteine and the closing phenylalanine or tryptophan. Each record gives: D gene, J gene, V gene, CDR3 DNA, CDR3 protein. The D gene is left open where the match is weak.

D gene: .
J gene: TRBJ1-5
V gene: TRBV7-9
CDR3 DNA: TGTGCCAGCAGCAGACAGGGCAATCAGCCCCAGCATTTT
CDR3 protein: CASSRQGNQPQHF

D gene: .
J gene: TRBJ2-5
V gene: TRBV7-8
CDR3 DNA: TGTGCCAGCACGCGGAGGCCCCAAGAGACCCAGTACTTC
CDR3 protein: CASTRRPQETQYF

D gene: TRBD1
J gene: TRBJ1-4
V gene: TRBV6-6
CDR3 DNA: TGTGCCAGCACCAGACAGGGGGGGATATCTGAAAAACTGTTTTTT
CDR3 protein: CASTRQGGISEKLFF

D gene: .
J gene: TRBJ2-3
V gene: TRBV6-5
CDR3 DNA: TGTGCCAGCAGTTCACTACTCCCGGCAGATACGCAGTATTTT
CDR3 protein: CASSSLLPADTQYF

D gene: .
J gene: TRBJ1-1
V gene: TRBV7-9
CDR3 DNA: TGTGCCAGCAGCTTAATAATAGCTGAAGCTTTCTTT
CDR3 protein: CASSLIIAEAFF

D gene: TRBD1
J gene: TRBJ2-7
V gene: TRBV4-1
CDR3 DNA: TGCGCCAGCAGCCAAGAGGGGGCGACAGGGAGCTTATACGAGCAGTACTTC
CDR3 protein: CASSQEGATGSLYEQYF

D gene: .
J gene: TRBJ2-7
V gene: TRBV4-3
CDR3 DNA: TGCGCCAGCAGCCAAGACAGGGGTTCCTACGAGCAGTACTTC
CDR3 protein: CASSQDRGSYEQYF

D gene: .
J gene: TRBJ2-5
V gene: TRBV4-1
CDR3 DNA: TGCGCCAGCAGCCACGGACTACTGGAGACCCAGTACTTC
CDR3 protein: CASSHGLLETQYF

D gene: .
J gene: TRBJ2-3
V gene: TRBV5-1
CDR3 DNA: TGCGCCAGCAGCCCGTTGTCGGGGACGCAGTATTTT
CDR3 protein: CASSPLSGTQYF

D gene: .
J gene: TRBJ1-1
V gene: TRBV28
CDR3 DNA: TGTGCCAGCAGTTCCGTGGGACAAACGACGCATGAAGCTTTCTTT
CDR3 protein: CASSSVGQTTHEAFF

D gene: TRBD2
J gene: TRBJ2-5
V gene: TRBV11-2
CDR3 DNA: TGTGCCAGCAGCCCACAGGGACTAGCGGACCAAGAGACCCAGTACTTC
CDR3 protein: CASSPQGLADQETQYF

D gene: TRBD1
J gene: TRBJ2-7
V gene: TRBV13
CDR3 DNA: TGTGCCAGCAGCCCAGGGGGAAGGTCCTACGAGCAGTACTTC
CDR3 protein: CASSPGGRSYEQYF

D gene: TRBD1
J gene: TRBJ1-2
V gene: TRBV10-3
CDR3 DNA: TGTGCCATCAGAGGACAGGGAGCCGGCTACACCTTC
CDR3 protein: CAIRGQGAGYTF

D gene: .
J gene: TRBJ2-3
V gene: TRBV5-8
CDR3 DNA: TGTGCCAGCAGCTTGGTACAGGGATCAGATACGCAGTATTTT
CDR3 protein: CASSLVQGSDTQYF

D gene: .
J gene: TRBJ1-1
V gene: TRBV25-1
CDR3 DNA: TGTGCCAGCAGTGTCCATGCCTCGGAGGCTTTCTTT
CDR3 protein: CASSVHASEAFF

D gene: .
J gene: TRBJ2-2
V gene: TRBV2
CDR3 DNA: TGTGCCAGCAGTGAACGGGAGCTGACGGGGGAGCTGTTTTTT
CDR3 protein: CASSERELTGELFF

D gene: .
J gene: TRBJ2-3
V gene: TRBV6-5
CDR3 DNA: TGTGCCAGCAGTTACTCCCGGCAGGCGCCTTCTACGCAGTATTTT
CDR3 protein: CASSYSRQAPSTQYF

D gene: TRBD1
J gene: TRBJ1-1
V gene: TRBV4-1
CDR3 DNA: TGCGCCAGCAGCCCGTCCCCACAGGGGGCCGGTGAAGCTTTCTTT
CDR3 protein: CASSPSPQGAGEAFF

D gene: TRBD1
J gene: TRBJ1-5
V gene: TRBV27
CDR3 DNA: TGTGCCAGCAGTTGGGGCGGGACAGGGTCTCAGCCCCAGCATTTT
CDR3 protein: CASSWGGTGSQPQHF

D gene: .
J gene: TRBJ2-5
V gene: TRBV5-1
CDR3 DNA: TGCGCCAGCAGCGGAGGCTGGACAGAAGAAGAGACCCAGTACTTC
CDR3 protein: CASSGGWTEEETQYF

D gene: TRBD2
J gene: TRBJ2-3
V gene: TRBV2
CDR3 DNA: TGTGCCAGCAGTGCCACACTAGCGGGGGGCCCCCGTAGCACAGATACGCAGTATTTT
CDR3 protein: CASSATLAGGPRSTDTQYF

D gene: .
J gene: TRBJ2-7
V gene: TRBV6-5
CDR3 DNA: TGTGCCAGCAGTTATCAACTGGACACCCCCTACGAGCAGTACTTC
CDR3 protein: CASSYQLDTPYEQYF

D gene: .
J gene: TRBJ2-7
V gene: TRBV29-1
CDR3 DNA: TGCAGCGTTTTGACGGCCCTCGGGGGAAAAGAGCAGTACTTC
CDR3 protein: CSVLTALGGKEQYF

D gene: .
J gene: TRBJ1-1
V gene: TRBV7-8
CDR3 DNA: TGTGCCAGCCGAGTCGACACTGAAGCTTTCTTT
CDR3 protein: CASRVDTEAFF

D gene: TRBD2
J gene: TRBJ2-5
V gene: TRBV2
CDR3 DNA: TGTGCCAGCGGTTTCGGGCGGGGGAACCAAGAGACCCAGTACTTC
CDR3 protein: CASGFGRGNQETQYF

D gene: TRBD1
J gene: TRBJ1-2
V gene: TRBV19
CDR3 DNA: TGTGCCAGTAGGGGACAGGGGGCTTTCGCTGGCTACACCTTC
CDR3 protein: CASRGQGAFAGYTF

D gene: TRBD1
J gene: TRBJ1-1
V gene: TRBV10-1
CDR3 DNA: TGCGCCAGCAGTGAGTCTGACAGGGGTGAAGCTTTCTTT
CDR3 protein: CASSESDRGEAFF

D gene: TRBD2
J gene: TRBJ2-3
V gene: TRBV5-1
CDR3 DNA: TGCGCCAGCAGCTTGGGCCCTAGCGGGGGCACAGATACGCAGTATTTT
CDR3 protein: CASSLGPSGGTDTQYF

D gene: TRBD2
J gene: TRBJ2-7
V gene: TRBV7-2
CDR3 DNA: TGTGCCAGCAGCTACGCCGCCAGCGGGAGTGGTGAGCAGTACTTC
CDR3 protein: CASSYAASGSGEQYF

D gene: .
J gene: TRBJ2-3
V gene: TRBV5-4
CDR3 DNA: TGTGCCAGCAGCTTGGAAGGGGGGGTCACAGATACGCAGTATTTT
CDR3 protein: CASSLEGGVTDTQYF

D gene: .
J gene: TRBJ1-1
V gene: TRBV10-3
CDR3 DNA: TGTGCCATCAGTGAAGCAGGGACTGAAGCTTTCTTT
CDR3 protein: CAISEAGTEAFF

D gene: TRBD1
J gene: TRBJ1-1
V gene: TRBV19
CDR3 DNA: TGTGCCAGTAGAAAAACAGGGGTCCGTGTGAACACTGAAGCTTTCTTT
CDR3 protein: CASRKTGVRVNTEAFF

D gene: TRBD1
J gene: TRBJ1-1
V gene: TRBV18
CDR3 DNA: TGTGCCAGCTCCCCCCAAGGGGACAGGAGAAGGTACACTGAAGCTTTCTTT
CDR3 protein: CASSPQGDRRRYTEAFF

D gene: TRBD1
J gene: TRBJ1-6
V gene: TRBV5-1
CDR3 DNA: TGCGCCAGCAGCCTACGGACAGGGGATTCACCCCTCCACTTT
CDR3 protein: CASSLRTGDSPLHF

D gene: TRBD1
J gene: TRBJ2-7
V gene: TRBV9
CDR3 DNA: TGTGCCAGCAGCGTAGGGGACAGGCCACCCTACGAGCAGTACTTC
CDR3 protein: CASSVGDRPPYEQYF

D gene: TRBD1
J gene: TRBJ1-6
V gene: TRBV7-2
CDR3 DNA: TGTGCCAGCAGCTTAGTAACAGGGGGGACTTCACCCCTCCACTTT
CDR3 protein: CASSLVTGGTSPLHF

D gene: TRBD2
J gene: TRBJ2-1
V gene: TRBV7-9
CDR3 DNA: TGTGCCAGCAGCTTATCCCTAGCGGGAGGGTACAATGAGCAGTTCTTC
CDR3 protein: CASSLSLAGGYNEQFF

D gene: .
J gene: TRBJ2-7
V gene: TRBV6-5
CDR3 DNA: TGTGCCAGCAGTTACTTCGTTGGCTCGGGCGAGCAGTACTTC
CDR3 protein: CASSYFVGSGEQYF

D gene: .
J gene: TRBJ1-3
V gene: TRBV7-9
CDR3 DNA: TGTGCCAGCAGCTTAGCGACAGCTTTCTCTGGAAACACCATATATTTT
CDR3 protein: CASSLATAFSGNTIYF

D gene: .
J gene: TRBJ2-3
V gene: TRBV5-1
CDR3 DNA: TGCGCCAGCAGCTTTGGGACTAGCACAGATACGCAGTATTTT
CDR3 protein: CASSFGTSTDTQYF

D gene: TRBD2
J gene: TRBJ2-7
V gene: TRBV7-8
CDR3 DNA: TGTGCCAGCAGCTTATTAGGGTTTGCTAGCGGCAAAACCTACGAGCAGTACTTC
CDR3 protein: CASSLLGFASGKTYEQYF

D gene: .
J gene: TRBJ2-7
V gene: TRBV11-2
CDR3 DNA: TGTGCCAGCAGCTTAGTCGGGACACCCTACGAGCAGTACTTC
CDR3 protein: CASSLVGTPYEQYF

D gene: TRBD1
J gene: TRBJ2-1
V gene: TRBV18
CDR3 DNA: TGTGCCAGCTCCCGAGCTCCGGGACAGGCGTCCTACAATGAGCAGTTCTTC
CDR3 protein: CASSRAPGQASYNEQFF

D gene: TRBD1
J gene: TRBJ2-1
V gene: TRBV5-5
CDR3 DNA: TGTGCCAGCAGCTTGGCTCAGGGGGCCTGGGATGAGCAGTTCTTC
CDR3 protein: CASSLAQGAWDEQFF

D gene: TRBD1
J gene: TRBJ1-2
V gene: TRBV7-9
CDR3 DNA: TGTGCCAGCAGCTTAGGGGACAGGTTGCTTAACTATGGCTACACCTTC
CDR3 protein: CASSLGDRLLNYGYTF